The clone carrying this T cell receptor (beta chain) was seen once. Its specificity is unknown. Method: immunoSEQ multiplex PCR; TCRdb's copy keeps in-frame clones and lacks some. The sample contains fewer than 30,000 clones, about 95% of which appear only once. Germline V gene lookup returns CDR1 MDHEN and CDR2 SYDVKM. V was clipped by 3 bases and J by 4 bases; unmatched bases: 2. The CDR3 sequence is 13 residues long. The data were obtained in a study of graft-versus-host responses after intestinal transplantation. Study in general: All recipients were transplanted with multivisceral, liver-intestinal, or isolated intestinal grafts. Every one of the recipients received anti-thymocyte globulin induction and afterwards took tacrolimus and steroids for about 3 years.

The study, taken as a whole, reports: Some GvH clones appeared in ileal mucosa or blood before recipient bone marrow. Researchers found peak circulating GvH clone levels linked to early post-transplant HvG declines.

The chain is built from TRBV28 and TRBJ1-2, with 7 bases lining up with TRBD1. The sequence derives from a human patient who received an intestinal transplant, so some T cells may come from the graft donor. The source was PBMCs, collected nearly 31 days after intestinal transplant. CDR3 amino acids: CASSFGTAYGYTF. CDR3 nucleotide sequence: TGTGCCAGCAGTTTTGGGACAGCCTATGGCTACACCTTC.